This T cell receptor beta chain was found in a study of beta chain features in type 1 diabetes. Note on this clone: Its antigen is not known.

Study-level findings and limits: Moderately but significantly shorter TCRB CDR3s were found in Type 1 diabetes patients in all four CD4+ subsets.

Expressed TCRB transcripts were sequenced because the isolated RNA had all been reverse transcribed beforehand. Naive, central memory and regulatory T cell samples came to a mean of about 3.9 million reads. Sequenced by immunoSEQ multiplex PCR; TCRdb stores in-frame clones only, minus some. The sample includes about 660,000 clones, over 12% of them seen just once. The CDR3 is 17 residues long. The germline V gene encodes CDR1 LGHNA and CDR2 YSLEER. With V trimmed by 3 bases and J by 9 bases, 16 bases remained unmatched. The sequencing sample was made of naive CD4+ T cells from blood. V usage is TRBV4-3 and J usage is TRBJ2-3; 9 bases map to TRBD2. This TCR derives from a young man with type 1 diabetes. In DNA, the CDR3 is TGCGCCAGCAGCCATCGCGGCAGCGGGGGGCGAGTCCCCACGCAGTATTTT. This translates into CASSHRGSGGRVPTQYF.